A selection of T cell receptor beta chains follows, all from one sample in a study of shared clonotypes between healthy human individuals. Libraries were prepared by immunoSEQ multiplex PCR; TCRdb keeps only in-frame clonotypes and omits some of them. This table holds about 870,000 clones, 90% to 95% found once. The sequenced sample was naive CD8+ T cells sorted from blood. These TCRs come from a man under 40 in good health. Both conserved end residues are part of each CDR3. A D gene is named only where the DNA matches it firmly. Only some rows state a clone size, as once, few, many or a class for expanded clones.

clone size: -; D gene: -; V gene: TRBV6-1; J gene: TRBJ2-4; CDR3 DNA: TGTGCCAGCAGTGATAGCCCCGGGACACAGTACTTC; CDR3 protein: CASSDSPGTQYF
clone size: -; D gene: -; V gene: TRBV7-6; J gene: TRBJ2-1; CDR3 DNA: TGTGCCAGCAGCCCGAATGTTGGGTCCGGTGGTTTATACAATGAGCAGTTCTTC; CDR3 protein: CASSPNVGSGGLYNEQFF
clone size: -; D gene: -; V gene: TRBV7-9; J gene: TRBJ2-5; CDR3 DNA: TGTGCCAGCAGCTCTCTGGGATTCGTTGACCAGTACTTC; CDR3 protein: CASSSLGFVDQYF
clone size: -; D gene: -; V gene: TRBV15; J gene: TRBJ1-5; CDR3 DNA: TGTGCCACCAGCCCAAAGAGGGTTAGCAATCAGCCCCAGCATTTT; CDR3 protein: CATSPKRVSNQPQHF
clone size: -; D gene: TRBD2; V gene: TRBV7-9; J gene: TRBJ2-3; CDR3 DNA: TGTGCCAGCAGCGCCCTAGCGGGCAAGAGTACAGATACGCAGTATTTT; CDR3 protein: CASSALAGKSTDTQYF
clone size: -; D gene: -; V gene: TRBV19; J gene: TRBJ1-1; CDR3 DNA: TGTGCCAGTAGTATAGGGGGGAACACTGAAGCTTTCTTT; CDR3 protein: CASSIGGNTEAFF
clone size: once; D gene: TRBD2; V gene: TRBV4-1; J gene: TRBJ2-7; CDR3 DNA: TGCGCCAGCAGCCAACTAGCGGATATAGGTCTCGAGCAGTACTTC; CDR3 protein: CASSQLADIGLEQYF
clone size: -; D gene: TRBD1; V gene: TRBV27; J gene: TRBJ2-7; CDR3 DNA: TGTGCCAGCAGTTTATCCGGGACAGCTGACGAGCAGTACTTC; CDR3 protein: CASSLSGTADEQYF
clone size: -; D gene: -; V gene: TRBV29-1; J gene: TRBJ2-7; CDR3 DNA: TGCAGCGTTGAACAGGGGAGGTACGAGCAGTACTTC; CDR3 protein: CSVEQGRYEQYF
clone size: few; D gene: -; V gene: TRBV5-1; J gene: TRBJ1-1; CDR3 DNA: TGCGCCAGCAGCTCCGACAGTTATTCCACTGAAGCTTTCTTT; CDR3 protein: CASSSDSYSTEAFF
clone size: -; D gene: -; V gene: TRBV9; J gene: TRBJ2-5; CDR3 DNA: TGTGCCAGCAGCGTAGATGGAGGGGCACGGGAGACCCAGTACTTC; CDR3 protein: CASSVDGGARETQYF
clone size: -; D gene: TRBD1; V gene: TRBV14; J gene: TRBJ2-1; CDR3 DNA: TGTGCCAGCCGATTGATGGGACAGGGTGCCTACAATGAGCAGTTCTTC; CDR3 protein: CASRLMGQGAYNEQFF
clone size: -; D gene: -; V gene: TRBV6-1; J gene: TRBJ1-1; CDR3 DNA: TGTGCCAGCAGTGAAGCATGGGACATAGAAGCTTTCTTT; CDR3 protein: CASSEAWDIEAFF
clone size: -; D gene: TRBD1; V gene: TRBV7-2; J gene: TRBJ2-3; CDR3 DNA: TGTGCCAGCAGCTCGGACAGGTCCCGGACAGATACGCAGTATTTT; CDR3 protein: CASSSDRSRTDTQYF